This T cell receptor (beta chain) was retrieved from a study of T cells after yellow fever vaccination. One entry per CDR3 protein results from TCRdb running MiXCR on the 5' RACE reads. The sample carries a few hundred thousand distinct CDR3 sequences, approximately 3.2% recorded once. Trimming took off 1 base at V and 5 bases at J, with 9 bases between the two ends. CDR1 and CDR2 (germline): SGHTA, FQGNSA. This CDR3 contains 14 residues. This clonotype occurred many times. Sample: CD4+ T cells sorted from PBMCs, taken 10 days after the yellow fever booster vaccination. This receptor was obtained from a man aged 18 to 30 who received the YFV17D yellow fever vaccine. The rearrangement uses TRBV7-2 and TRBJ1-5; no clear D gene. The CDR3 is CASSLDASDQPQHF. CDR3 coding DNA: TGTGCCAGCAGCTTAGACGCCAGTGATCAGCCCCAGCATTTT. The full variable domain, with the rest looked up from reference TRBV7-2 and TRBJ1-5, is GAGVSQSPSNKVTEKGKDVELRCDPISGHTALYWYRQSLGQGLEFLIYFQGNSAPDKSGLPSDRFSAERTGGSVSTLTIQRTQQEDSAVYLCASSLDASDQPQHFGDGTRLSIL.